A single sample is the source of the 32 T cell receptor beta chains below, sequenced in a study of cytomegalovirus exposure and HLA in healthy donors. PCR primers comprised 60 Vbeta and 13 Jbeta primers. Assay: immunoSEQ multiplex PCR; the TCRdb copy retains only in-frame clones and omits some. Of some 100,000 clones in the sample, approximately 81% were seen once. What was sequenced was PBMCs. The receptors derive from a male donor in good health and CMV-seropositive.

The gene calls are TRBV5-4 and TRBJ2-1, with TRBD2 identical over 11 bases. V was pared by 2 bases and J by 9 bases, with 16 bases of the junction left unmatched. The germline V gene has CDR1 SGHNT and CDR2 YYREEE (reference sequence). The CDR3 loop spans 18 amino acids. CDR3 in DNA: TGTGCCAGCAGCTTCGCCCCGGGGTTAGCGGGGGGGCTGGTTGAGCAGTTCTTC. It yields the protein CASSFAPGLAGGLVEQFF.

The chain links TRBV27 to TRBJ2-6, with D perhaps TRBD1 (7 bases). Trimming cost V 3 bases and J 0 bases, with 15 bases left between them. Germline CDR1 and CDR2: MNHEY and SMNVEV (reference sequence). The CDR3 contains 18 residues. The CDR3, as DNA: TGTGCCAGCAGTTTCCGCGGGACAGCCGGCTCTGGGGCCAACGTCCTGACTTTC. Translated, it gives CASSFRGTAGSGANVLTF.

The chain recombines TRBV19 with TRBJ1-2; 8 positions match TRBD1. The ends lost 2 bases at V and 7 bases at J; junction bases unmatched: 3. This CDR3 region has 13 residues. CDR1 is LNHDA, CDR2 SQIVND, per germline (reference sequence). The CDR3 sequence is CASSIRQGLGYTF. The CDR3 DNA reads TGTGCCAGTAGTATAAGACAGGGGCTTGGCTACACCTTC.

The J gene is TRBJ2-6, the V gene TRBV9; the D gene is possibly TRBD1 (6 bases). The germline V gene has CDR1 SGDLS and CDR2 YYNGEE. CDR3 length: 18 amino acids. Trimming took 4 bases from V and 0 from J, leaving 17 bases between them. CDR3 sequence reads: CASSSGTKLISGANVLTF. In DNA, the CDR3 is TGTGCCAGCAGCTCTGGGACAAAGCTCATCTCTGGGGCCAACGTCCTGACTTTC.

The CDR3 DNA reads TGCGCCAGCAGCTTGCAAGGACAGGGAGTCTCTGGCTACACCTTC. It yields the protein CASSLQGQGVSGYTF. The chain employs TRBV5-1 and TRBJ1-2; TRBD1 agrees at 8 bases. This CDR3 is built from 15 residues. The junction had 9 bases not matched to a gene; V was cut back by 1 base and J by 7 bases. The germline V gene encodes CDR1 SGHRS and CDR2 YFSETQ.

Comments on this clone: Sequence at one end of the junction differs from germline and may be a read error. The rearrangement uses TRBV7-7 and TRBJ2-1; D is possibly TRBD2 (7 bases). There are 18 residues in the CDR3. Germline V CDR1 and CDR2: SSHAT, FNYEAQ (reference sequence). CDR3: CASSLFSGGPSSYGEQFF. CDR3 nucleotide sequence: TGTGCTAGCAGCTTATTCTCCGGGGGGCCCAGCTCATACGGTGAGCAGTTCTTC.

The chain combines TRBV7-2 with TRBJ2-1; TRBD2 matches at 9 bases. The CDR3 spans 16 residues. The germline CDR1 and CDR2 sequences are SGHTA and FQGNSA. Unmatched junction bases numbered 13, after V lost 4 bases and J lost 9 bases. The CDR3 here is CASSSNGGGAVGEQFF. CDR3 nucleotides: TGTGCCAGCAGCTCAAATGGCGGGGGGGCAGTAGGTGAGCAGTTCTTC.

The CDR3 coding sequence is TGTGCCAGCAGTTACCTATCCGCGGGGGCCAACGTCCTGACTTTC. Protein product: CASSYLSAGANVLTF. The chain couples TRBV27 to TRBJ2-6; the D is unclear. Germline CDR1 MNHEY, CDR2 SMNVEV (reference sequence). With 4 bases removed from V and 4 bases from J, the gap between germline ends came to 11 bases. The CDR3 totals 15 residues. Supplemented by reference TRBV27 and TRBJ2-6, the full variable domain reads EAQVTQNPRYLITVTGKKLTVTCSQNMNHEYMSWYRQDPGLGLRQIYYSMNVEVTDKGDVPEGYKVSRKEKRNFPLILESPSPNQTSLYFCASSYLSAGANVLTFGAGSRLTVL.

The rearrangement uses TRBV30 and TRBJ1-4, with D possibly TRBD1 on 6 matching bases. The germline gives CDR1 GTSNPN, CDR2 SVGIG (reference sequence). V was cut by 5 bases and J by 8 bases, with 15 bases left in between. CDR3 size: 13 residues. CDR3 sequence (DNA): TGTGCCTGGGAAGAGGGGGTGAACGAAAAACTGTTTTTT. Translated, it gives CAWEEGVNEKLFF.

This chain joins TRBV5-4 and TRBJ2-7, with 10 bases lining up with TRBD1. The ends lost 4 bases at V and 3 bases at J; junction bases unmatched: 7. This CDR3 has 15 residues. In germline, CDR1 is SGHNT, CDR2 YYREEE (reference sequence). The chain's CDR3 is CASSDARDRGYEQYV. As DNA, the CDR3 is TGTGCCAGCAGCGACGCCCGGGACAGGGGCTACGAGCAGTACGTC.

The chain is built from TRBV4-1 and TRBJ1-2, with a tentative D call TRBD1 (5 bases). The V end lost 4 bases, the J end lost 5 bases, and 11 bases lay between the germline ends. The germline V gene encodes CDR1 MGHRA and CDR2 YSYEKL. The CDR3 extends over 13 amino acids. CDR3 protein: CASSPLGGYGYTF. As DNA, the CDR3 is TGCGCCAGCAGCCCCCTGGGGGGGTATGGCTACACCTTC.

The genes are TRBV29-1 and TRBJ1-1, with D perhaps matching TRBD1 (6 bases). This CDR3 region has 11 residues. V was pared by 5 bases and J by 8 bases, with 12 bases between. Germline CDR1 and CDR2: SQVTM and ANQGSEA. CDR3 DNA: TGCAGCGTTCTCTCAGGGGCCGAAGCTTTCTTT. Translating it yields CSVLSGAEAFF.

This sequence joins TRBV7-9 and TRBJ2-7, with TRBD2 as a possible D gene (5 bases). The germline V gene has CDR1 SEHNR and CDR2 FQNEAQ (reference sequence). The CDR3 is 13 amino acids. V was cut by 4 bases and J by 6 bases, with 13 bases left in between. CDR3 sequence (DNA): TGTGCCAGCAGCTCCCTTAGAGGGTGCGAGCAGTACTTC. This gives the protein CASSSLRGCEQYF.

This sequence joins TRBV5-1 and TRBJ1-1; 8 bases align to TRBD1. Losses at the gene ends were 5 bases for V and 1 base for J; bases not matched to a gene: 7. This CDR3 has 15 residues. CDR1 is SGHRS and CDR2 is YFSETQ in the germline V gene. The CDR3 reads CASRTTGAGNTEAFF. CDR3 DNA sequence: TGCGCCAGCAGAACGACAGGGGCGGGGAACACTGAAGCTTTCTTT.

This chain uses TRBV5-5 with TRBJ1-3; D gene ambiguous. This CDR3 spans 14 amino acids. Germline V gene data show CDR1 as SGHKS and CDR2 as YYEKEE (reference sequence). V was shortened by 7 bases and J by 0 bases, with 11 bases between the two germline ends. The DNA of the CDR3 is TGTGCCAGCTCGACACCAAGCTCTGGAAACACCATATATTTT. This gives the protein CASSTPSSGNTIYF.

This chain uses TRBV6-5 with TRBJ1-2; D gene ambiguous. Trimming took off 10 bases at V and 5 bases at J, with 17 bases between the two ends. This CDR3 has 13 amino acids. Germline V CDR1 and CDR2: MNHEY, SVGAGI. The CDR3, as DNA: TGTGCCACCCTTCGAGCCCGCGGTTATGGCTACACCTTC. Its protein product is CATLRARGYGYTF.

This chain connects TRBV9 to TRBJ2-3; 7 nucleotides align to TRBD1. The CDR3 has 14 amino acids. Trimming removed 4 bases from V and 3 bases from J; junction bases left unmatched: 5. Per the germline V gene, CDR1 is SGDLS and CDR2 is YYNGEE. CDR3 protein: CASSTGVWTDTQYF. CDR3 in DNA: TGTGCCAGCAGCACAGGGGTGTGGACAGATACGCAGTATTTT.

The V and J genes are TRBV5-1 and TRBJ1-6; the match to TRBD1 covers 7 bases. Unmatched junction bases numbered 6, after V lost 4 bases and J lost 8 bases. CDR3 size: 14 residues. Germline V gene sequence: CDR1 SGHRS, CDR2 YFSETQ. CDR3 sequence: CASSTTGLDSPLHF. The CDR3 DNA reads as TGCGCCAGCAGCACGACAGGGTTGGATTCACCCCTCCACTTT.

The J gene is TRBJ1-3, the V gene TRBV4-2; 10 nucleotides agree with TRBD1. Germline V gene data show CDR1 as LGHNA and CDR2 as YNFKEQ. The junction had 11 bases not matched to a gene; V was cut back by 0 bases and J by 9 bases. The CDR3 runs to 17 residues. CDR3: CASSQDRTGGMVGTIYF. As DNA, the CDR3 is TGTGCCAGCAGCCAAGATCGGACAGGGGGGATGGTGGGCACCATATATTTT.

The CDR3 sequence is CASSSFTDTQYF. In DNA, the CDR3 is TGTGCCAGCAGCTCCTTCACAGATACGCAGTATTTT. J is TRBJ2-3 and V is TRBV7-2; D is ambiguous. CDR1 is SGHTA, CDR2 FQGNSA, per germline. V was cut by 4 bases and J by 2 bases, with 4 bases left in between. CDR3 length: 12 residues.

About this clone itself: Germline is not matched at one junction end, which may reflect a read error. J is TRBJ1-1 and V is TRBV7-9; D is unclear. The CDR3 is made up of 12 amino acids. Germline V gene lookup returns CDR1 SEHNR and CDR2 FQNEAQ (reference sequence). CDR3 region: CSSSFRDTEAFF. CDR3 bases: TGTTCCAGCAGCTTCCGTGACACTGAAGCTTTCTTT.

This clone showed up just a few times. J is TRBJ1-1 and V is TRBV6-1; D possibly corresponds to TRBD1 (5 bases). Germline loops: CDR1 MNHNS, CDR2 SASEGT. This CDR3 contains 16 residues. Trimming took off 2 bases at V and 1 base at J, with 14 bases between the two ends. In nucleotides, the CDR3 is TGTGCCAGCAGTGAATGGCAAGGTGGGGCGAACACTGAAGCTTTCTTT. Residues: CASSEWQGGANTEAFF.

The chain has TRBV29-1 and TRBJ2-7, with TRBD2 as a possible D gene (5 bases). There are 13 residues in the CDR3. Germline V gene data show CDR1 as SQVTM and CDR2 as ANQGSEA. Trimming removed 3 bases at V and 0 bases at J, with 9 bases between. The CDR3 reads CSVDAGVSYEQYF. The CDR3 DNA sequence: TGCAGCGTTGATGCCGGGGTCTCCTACGAGCAGTACTTC.

The chain combines TRBV11-2 with TRBJ2-1; TRBD1 matches at 10 bases. The CDR3 runs to 19 residues. The V and J ends lost 0 bases and 7 bases, in that order; junction bases with no gene match: 15. Germline V CDR1 and CDR2: SGHAT, FQNNGV. The CDR3 nucleotides are TGTGCCAGCAGCTTAGAAGAGTGGCCGGGACAGGGGTTTGAGAATGAGCAGTTCTTC. As protein: CASSLEEWPGQGFENEQFF.

The chain employs TRBV4-3 and TRBJ2-7; D unresolved. Trimming took off 1 base at V and 3 bases at J, with 13 bases between the two ends. Per the germline V gene, CDR1 is LGHNA and CDR2 is YSLEER. CDR3 length equals 15 residues. CDR3 protein: CASSQGLRGYYEQYF. CDR3 nucleotides: TGCGCCAGCAGCCAAGGTCTACGCGGTTACTACGAGCAGTACTTC.

At least ten counts were recorded for this clone. The rearrangement joins TRBV6-4 to TRBJ2-6, with a possible D match to TRBD1 (6 bases). Trimming shortened V by 0 bases and J by 0 bases, and 6 bases separated the two germline ends. The V gene's germline CDR1 is MRHNA and CDR2 SNTAGT. This CDR3 comprises 16 residues. CDR3 DNA: TGTGCCAGCAGTGACTCAGGGGGCTCTGGGGCCAACGTCCTGACTTTC. Translation: CASSDSGGSGANVLTF.

This clone was seen a handful of times. The chain has TRBV28 and TRBJ2-2; D perhaps matches TRBD1 (6 bases). Trimming shortened V by 8 bases and J by 2 bases, and 12 bases separated the two germline ends. The CDR3 is 14 amino acids. Germline V gene lookup returns CDR1 MDHEN and CDR2 SYDVKM. CDR3 coding DNA: TGTGCCAGCGGCCGGGACACAAACACCGGGGAGCTGTTTTTT. It encodes CASGRDTNTGELFF. The full variable domain, completed using reference TRBV28 and TRBJ2-2, is DVKVTQSSRYLVKRTGEKVFLECVQDMDHENMFWYRQDPGLGLRLIYFSYDVKMKEKGDIPEGYSVSREKKERFSLILESASTNQTSMYLCASGRDTNTGELFFGEGSRLTVL.

This clone was observed a single time. V gene TRBV6-1 combines with J gene TRBJ2-7; 7 bases agree with TRBD1. The germline V gene has CDR1 MNHNS and CDR2 SASEGT. The CDR3 runs to 12 residues. Trimming cost V 6 bases and J 6 bases; bases outside gene matches: 5. The DNA of the CDR3 is TGTGCCAGCAGGCAGGGGGAAGTCGAGCAGTACTTC. Translating it yields CASRQGEVEQYF.

The gene calls are TRBV6-1 and TRBJ2-7; D is undetermined. The V end lost 7 bases, the J end lost 0 bases, and 13 bases lay between the germline ends. CDR1 and CDR2 from the germline V gene are MNHNS and SASEGT. The CDR3 is made up of 14 amino acids. The CDR3 DNA is TGTGCCAGCAACGCAGCACTAATCTCCTACGAGCAGTACTTC. This encodes CASNAALISYEQYF.

The gene calls are TRBV2 and TRBJ1-5; 7 positions agree with TRBD1. Germline trimming cut 7 bases from V and 3 bases from J; bases unmatched to any gene: 3. In germline, CDR1 is SNHLY, CDR2 FYNNEI. This CDR3 is built from 13 residues. CDR3 protein: CASTGTDNQPQHF. Here the CDR3 DNA reads TGTGCCAGCACCGGGACAGACAATCAGCCCCAGCATTTT.

This clone was picked up a small number of times. J is TRBJ2-1 and V is TRBV7-2; 7 bases map to TRBD1. CDR1 and CDR2 from the germline V gene are SGHTA and FQGNSA. CDR3 length: 15 residues. After removal of 6 bases from V and 3 bases from J, the junction contained 8 bases not matched to a gene. CDR3: CASRSGTAIYNEQFF. CDR3 bases: TGTGCCAGCAGATCCGGGACAGCGATCTACAATGAGCAGTTCTTC.

J is TRBJ2-7 and V is TRBV19; 7 positions agree with TRBD1. The V gene's germline CDR1 is LNHDA and CDR2 SQIVND (reference sequence). The CDR3 totals 14 residues. V lost 5 bases and J lost 2; bases outside the gene matches: 6. This CDR3 reads CASSGRTGAYEQYF. The CDR3, as DNA: TGTGCCAGTAGTGGCCGGACAGGCGCCTACGAGCAGTACTTC.